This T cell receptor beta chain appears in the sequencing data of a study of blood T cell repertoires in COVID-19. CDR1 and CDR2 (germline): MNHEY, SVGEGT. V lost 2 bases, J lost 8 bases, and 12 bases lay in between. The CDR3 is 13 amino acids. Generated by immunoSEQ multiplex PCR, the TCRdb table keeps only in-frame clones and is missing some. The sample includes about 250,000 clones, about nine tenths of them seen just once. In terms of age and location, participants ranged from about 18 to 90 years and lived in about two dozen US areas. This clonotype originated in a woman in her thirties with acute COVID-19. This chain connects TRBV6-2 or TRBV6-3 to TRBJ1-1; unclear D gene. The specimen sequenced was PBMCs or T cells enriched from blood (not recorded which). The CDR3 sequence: CASSYPTAGEAFF. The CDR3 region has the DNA TGTGCCAGCAGTTACCCAACCGCGGGAGAAGCTTTCTTT.